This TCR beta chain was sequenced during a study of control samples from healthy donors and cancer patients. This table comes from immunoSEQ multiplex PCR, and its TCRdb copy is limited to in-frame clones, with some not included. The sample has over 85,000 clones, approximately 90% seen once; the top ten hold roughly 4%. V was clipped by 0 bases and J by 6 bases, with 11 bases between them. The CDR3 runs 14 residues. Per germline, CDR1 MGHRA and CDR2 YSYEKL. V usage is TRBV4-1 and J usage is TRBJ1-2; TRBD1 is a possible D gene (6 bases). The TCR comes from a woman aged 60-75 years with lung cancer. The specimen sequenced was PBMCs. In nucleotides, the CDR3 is TGCGCCAGCAGCCAAGATCGACAGGCGAATGGCTACACCTTC. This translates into CASSQDRQANGYTF.